The rows below give T cell receptor beta chains drawn from one sample of a study of cytomegalovirus exposure and HLA in healthy donors. This table comes from immunoSEQ multiplex PCR, and its TCRdb copy is limited to in-frame clones, with some not included. The table has around 130,000 clones, 70% to 75% seen once. The sequencing sample was made of PBMCs. These receptors originate from a woman aged 40 to 49 in good health and CMV-seropositive. CDR3s include the opening cysteine and the closing phenylalanine or tryptophan. A D gene is named only where the DNA matches it firmly. Part of the rows lack a size; the others show once, few, many or a class for expanded clones.

d_gene: TRBD2; j_gene: TRBJ2-1; v_gene: TRBV5-1; abundance: -; CDR3nt: TGCGCCAGCAGCTTGGCTAGCGGGATCCGCGGCAATGAGCAGTTCTTC; CDR3aa: CASSLASGIRGNEQFF
d_gene: -; j_gene: TRBJ2-7; v_gene: TRBV28; abundance: -; CDR3nt: TGTGCCACCCAAGAAGGAGTCCGATACGAGCAGTACTTC; CDR3aa: CATQEGVRYEQYF
d_gene: -; j_gene: TRBJ2-1; v_gene: TRBV14; abundance: -; CDR3nt: TGTGCCAGCAGCCAAGAGACATGGGACAATGAGCAGTTCTTC; CDR3aa: CASSQETWDNEQFF
d_gene: -; j_gene: TRBJ2-1; v_gene: TRBV30; abundance: -; CDR3nt: TGTGCCTGGAAGGCGGGGAGATACAATGAGCAGTTCTTC; CDR3aa: CAWKAGRYNEQFF
d_gene: -; j_gene: TRBJ1-2; v_gene: TRBV19; abundance: -; CDR3nt: TGTGCCAGTAGGACTCGGGGGTCACATGGCTACACCTTC; CDR3aa: CASRTRGSHGYTF
d_gene: TRBD2; j_gene: TRBJ2-1; v_gene: TRBV7-2; abundance: few; CDR3nt: TGTGCCAGCAGCTCCGTTTGGGGCGGGAGGGCCAGTAATGAGCAGTTCTTC; CDR3aa: CASSSVWGGRASNEQFF
d_gene: TRBD1; j_gene: TRBJ2-2; v_gene: TRBV2; abundance: -; CDR3nt: TGTGCCAGCAGTGGGCCGGGACAGGAGGTCACCGGGGAGCTGTTTTTT; CDR3aa: CASSGPGQEVTGELFF
d_gene: TRBD2; j_gene: TRBJ2-5; v_gene: TRBV30; abundance: -; CDR3nt: TGTGCCTGGAGGAGAGTAGCGGGGGGCGAGACCCAGTACTTC; CDR3aa: CAWRRVAGGETQYF
d_gene: TRBD1; j_gene: TRBJ1-1; v_gene: TRBV30; abundance: once; CDR3nt: TGTGCCTGGAGTGACCCCGGGACAGGGAACACTGAAGCTTTCTTT; CDR3aa: CAWSDPGTGNTEAFF
d_gene: -; j_gene: TRBJ1-5; v_gene: TRBV7-8; abundance: -; CDR3nt: TGTGCCAGCAGCTCGCGACAGGAATATAGCAATCAGCCCCAGCATTTT; CDR3aa: CASSSRQEYSNQPQHF
d_gene: TRBD1; j_gene: TRBJ1-1; v_gene: TRBV28; abundance: -; CDR3nt: TGTGCCAGCAGCCGGGACAGGGTGAACACTGAAGCTTTCTTT; CDR3aa: CASSRDRVNTEAFF
d_gene: -; j_gene: TRBJ1-3; v_gene: TRBV28; abundance: -; CDR3nt: TGTGCCAGCAGCCCCGTGGGGCTTAGCTCTGGAAACACCATATATTTT; CDR3aa: CASSPVGLSSGNTIYF
d_gene: TRBD1; j_gene: TRBJ1-1; v_gene: TRBV5-1; abundance: -; CDR3nt: TGCGCCAGCAGCTTAGGGGGACAGGGACTTCAAGCTTTCTTT; CDR3aa: CASSLGGQGLQAFF
d_gene: -; j_gene: TRBJ2-7; v_gene: TRBV5-5; abundance: -; CDR3nt: TGTGCCGTCCCGGGAGAGGGCTACGAGCAGTACTTC; CDR3aa: CAVPGEGYEQYF
d_gene: -; j_gene: TRBJ1-1; v_gene: TRBV5-4; abundance: few; CDR3nt: TGTGCCAGCAGCCTGGGAGGGTCCGGGGCTTTCTTT; CDR3aa: CASSLGGSGAFF
d_gene: -; j_gene: TRBJ1-5; v_gene: TRBV19; abundance: -; CDR3nt: TGTGCCAGTAGTACGGCGGACTACAATCAGCCCCAGCATTTT; CDR3aa: CASSTADYNQPQHF
d_gene: TRBD2; j_gene: TRBJ2-1; v_gene: TRBV9; abundance: -; CDR3nt: TGTGCCAGCAGCCCCTTGCTCGGGAGGGTAAATGAGCAGTTCTTC; CDR3aa: CASSPLLGRVNEQFF
d_gene: TRBD1; j_gene: TRBJ1-3; v_gene: TRBV13; abundance: -; CDR3nt: TGTGCCAGCAGCCAGGGGGTTGTTACTGGAAACACCATATATTTT; CDR3aa: CASSQGVVTGNTIYF
d_gene: -; j_gene: TRBJ2-7; v_gene: TRBV5-1; abundance: -; CDR3nt: TGCGCCAGCAGCTTGGATGGAGCCAACACCTACGAGCAGTACTTC; CDR3aa: CASSLDGANTYEQYF
d_gene: -; j_gene: TRBJ2-1; v_gene: TRBV29-1; abundance: once; CDR3nt: TGCAGCGTTGCCCCCACCAGCGACAATGAGCAGTTCTTC; CDR3aa: CSVAPTSDNEQFF
d_gene: -; j_gene: TRBJ1-4; v_gene: TRBV6-4; abundance: -; CDR3nt: TGTGCCAGCAGTGGGACAGCTAATGAAAAACTGTTTTTT; CDR3aa: CASSGTANEKLFF
d_gene: -; j_gene: TRBJ2-1; v_gene: TRBV7-3; abundance: few; CDR3nt: TGTGCCAGCAGCTTTAATACCGGGTATGAGCAGTTCTTC; CDR3aa: CASSFNTGYEQFF
d_gene: -; j_gene: TRBJ1-1; v_gene: TRBV2; abundance: once; CDR3nt: TGTGCCAGCAGTCCCACTCAAGCAACAGGTGAAGCTTTCTTT; CDR3aa: CASSPTQATGEAFF
d_gene: TRBD1; j_gene: TRBJ1-1; v_gene: TRBV28; abundance: once; CDR3nt: TGTGCCAGCTCTTGGACAGGGGGGAACACTGAAGCTTTCTTT; CDR3aa: CASSWTGGNTEAFF
d_gene: -; j_gene: TRBJ1-5; v_gene: TRBV9; abundance: once; CDR3nt: TGTGCCAGCAGCGTAGAAGGCGGGCCCCAGCATTTT; CDR3aa: CASSVEGGPQHF
d_gene: -; j_gene: TRBJ2-3; v_gene: TRBV5-4; abundance: -; CDR3nt: TGTGCCAGCAGCTTGCAGCACCGCGGGGATACGCAGTATTTT; CDR3aa: CASSLQHRGDTQYF
d_gene: TRBD1; j_gene: TRBJ1-1; v_gene: TRBV30; abundance: -; CDR3nt: TGTGCCTGGAGCGCAAGGACAGGGACACGATATGGGGCTTTCTTT; CDR3aa: CAWSARTGTRYGAFF
d_gene: TRBD1; j_gene: TRBJ2-7; v_gene: TRBV15; abundance: -; CDR3nt: TGTGCCACCAGCAGAGATCGAACGGACAGGGGGCAGGAGCAGTACTTC; CDR3aa: CATSRDRTDRGQEQYF
d_gene: TRBD1; j_gene: TRBJ1-1; v_gene: TRBV30; abundance: -; CDR3nt: TGTGCCTGGAGAGGATCGGACAGGGGGGACGGCACTGAAGCTTTCTTT; CDR3aa: CAWRGSDRGDGTEAFF
d_gene: TRBD1; j_gene: TRBJ2-7; v_gene: TRBV5-1; abundance: few; CDR3nt: TGCGCCAGCAGAGTAACAGGGGGGAGTAGAGAGCAGTACTTC; CDR3aa: CASRVTGGSREQYF
d_gene: -; j_gene: TRBJ2-2; v_gene: TRBV1; abundance: few; CDR3nt: TGCACCAGCAGCCAGGCTAAAAATCCGCTTTTCCCTAGGCCCACCGGGGAGCTGTTTTTT; CDR3aa: CTSSQAKNPLFPRPTGELFF
d_gene: -; j_gene: TRBJ1-4; v_gene: TRBV7-2; abundance: -; CDR3nt: TGTGCCAGCAGTAGTTATGAAAAACTGTTTTTT; CDR3aa: CASSSYEKLFF
d_gene: TRBD2; j_gene: TRBJ2-1; v_gene: TRBV5-4; abundance: -; CDR3nt: TGTGCCAGCAGCTTGTTTCGACTAGCGGGAGGTGAGCAGTTCTTC; CDR3aa: CASSLFRLAGGEQFF
d_gene: -; j_gene: TRBJ2-7; v_gene: TRBV28; abundance: -; CDR3nt: TGTGCCAGCACCTTACGGGGGAGACGTAATGAGGGTAAATACGAGCAGTACTTC; CDR3aa: CASTLRGRRNEGKYEQYF
d_gene: TRBD1; j_gene: TRBJ1-2; v_gene: TRBV27; abundance: few; CDR3nt: TGTGCCAGCAGACAGGGACAGATCTATGGCTACACCTTC; CDR3aa: CASRQGQIYGYTF
d_gene: TRBD1; j_gene: TRBJ2-2; v_gene: TRBV5-4; abundance: -; CDR3nt: TGTGCCAGCAGCTTGGCTAGGACAGGGTACACCGGGGAGCTGTTTTTT; CDR3aa: CASSLARTGYTGELFF
d_gene: TRBD1; j_gene: TRBJ1-3; v_gene: TRBV4-2; abundance: -; CDR3nt: TGTGCCAGCAGCCTTGGACAGGGCGGTGGAAACACCATATATTTT; CDR3aa: CASSLGQGGGNTIYF
d_gene: -; j_gene: TRBJ2-4; v_gene: TRBV7-2; abundance: -; CDR3nt: TGTGCCAGCAGCCTCTCCGACTTGAACAGGGTGGTAGCCAAAAACATTCAGTACTTC; CDR3aa: CASSLSDLNRVVAKNIQYF
d_gene: -; j_gene: TRBJ1-1; v_gene: TRBV7-3; abundance: -; CDR3nt: TGTGCCAGCAGCCTCACCCCCGGGGGAACTGAAGCTTTCTTT; CDR3aa: CASSLTPGGTEAFF
d_gene: -; j_gene: TRBJ2-3; v_gene: TRBV7-2; abundance: -; CDR3nt: TGTGCCAGCAGCCCGATAACGAGCCCCCAGTATTTT; CDR3aa: CASSPITSPQYF
d_gene: -; j_gene: TRBJ1-1; v_gene: TRBV6-1; abundance: -; CDR3nt: TGTGCCACTTACAGGGACGCGAACACTGAAGCTTTCTTT; CDR3aa: CATYRDANTEAFF
d_gene: -; j_gene: TRBJ2-7; v_gene: TRBV1; abundance: -; CDR3nt: TGCACCAGCAGCCAAGATCAAAGCGGGAGGTACTCCTACGAGCAGTACTTC; CDR3aa: CTSSQDQSGRYSYEQYF
d_gene: -; j_gene: TRBJ2-5; v_gene: TRBV7-3; abundance: -; CDR3nt: TGTGCCAGCAGCCGGGACATCCAAGAGACCCAGTACTTC; CDR3aa: CASSRDIQETQYF
d_gene: -; j_gene: TRBJ1-1; v_gene: TRBV7-9; abundance: -; CDR3nt: TGTGCCAGCAGCTTAGGTGGGCTCACTGAAGCTTTCTTT; CDR3aa: CASSLGGLTEAFF
d_gene: -; j_gene: TRBJ2-2; v_gene: TRBV13; abundance: -; CDR3nt: TGTGCCAGCACCCTAGGGGGACAACGAGAGCTGTTTTTT; CDR3aa: CASTLGGQRELFF
d_gene: TRBD1; j_gene: TRBJ2-7; v_gene: TRBV5-1; abundance: -; CDR3nt: TGCGCCAGTGGACAGGGCCACGAGCAGTACTTC; CDR3aa: CASGQGHEQYF
d_gene: TRBD1; j_gene: TRBJ1-1; v_gene: TRBV5-4; abundance: -; CDR3nt: TGTGCCAGCAGCCCGGACCCAGGGGGCAACACTGAAGCTTTCTTT; CDR3aa: CASSPDPGGNTEAFF